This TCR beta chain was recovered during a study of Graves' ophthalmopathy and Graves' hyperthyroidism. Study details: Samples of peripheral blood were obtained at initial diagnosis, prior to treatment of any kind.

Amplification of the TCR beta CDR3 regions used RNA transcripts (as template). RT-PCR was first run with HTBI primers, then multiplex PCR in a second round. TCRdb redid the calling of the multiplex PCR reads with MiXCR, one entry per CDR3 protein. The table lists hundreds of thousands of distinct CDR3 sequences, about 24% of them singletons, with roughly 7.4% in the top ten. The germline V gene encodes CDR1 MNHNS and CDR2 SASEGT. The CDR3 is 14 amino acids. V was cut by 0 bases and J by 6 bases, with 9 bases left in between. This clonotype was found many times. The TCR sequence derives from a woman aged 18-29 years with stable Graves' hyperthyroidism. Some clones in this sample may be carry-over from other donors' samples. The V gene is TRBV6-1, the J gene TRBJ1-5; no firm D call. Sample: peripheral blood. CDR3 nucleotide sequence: TGTGCCAGCAGTGAAGCACCGATAGCTCAGCCCCAGCATTTT. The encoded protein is CASSEAPIAQPQHF.